The entry below describes one T cell receptor beta chain. The clone's antigen remains unknown. Base qualities are not recorded, but no much larger clone differs from it by a single base. The CDR3 runs 14 residues from the cysteine to the phenylalanine. Only the CDR3 region is kept as DNA, spanning 42 bases read in frame from base 1. Looking up the germline V gene yields CDR1 MNHEY and CDR2 SVGAGI. The V end loses 5 bases and the J end loses 0 bases, and a stretch of 11 bases separates them. Samples from volunteer blood donors who had recovered from COVID-19 were contributed by a second Seattle source. Collaborating institutions collected whole blood in K2EDTA tubes following their own protocols. For TCRbeta analysis, collaborator samples were shipped as frozen whole blood, as isolated PBMCs, or as DNA extracted from either sample type. TCRbeta CDR3 regions were amplified from genomic DNA using the immunoSEQ Assay, a bias-controlled multiplex PCR. The study's own analysis went as follows. Within the assay, amplification of reference gene primers was used to estimate how many nucleated cells each sample contained. Sequence reads were collapsed and filtered to measure the absolute abundance of every unique TCRbeta CDR3 rearrangement. For each sample, productive Simpson clonality was calculated as the square root of Simpson's diversity index across productive rearrangements. TCRdb obtained this table from immuneACCESS and retained in-frame rearrangements with V and J assigned. These tables miss some clones; where compared with another copy, unresolved V genes account for less than half of the shortfall, and the remainder is unexplained. V and J calls and clone size are copied from that table; D and trimming were computed from the DNA. The table for this sample lists some 230,000 clones; about 88% of them were counted only once. The ten largest clones add up to 2.9% of the sample.

This record belongs to a study of blood T cell repertoires in COVID-19 (dated by TCRdb to about 2020). A note on the overall study: Collaborator samples came from the United States, Italy and Spain and covered acute and convalescent phases of COVID-19. A de-identified subject ID, COVID-19 status, age in years and sex were almost always included in the sample metadata. A freely available public database, intended as a resource for researchers studying the immune response to SARS-CoV-2, is where the repertoires were released. Where available, HLA class I and class II types were taken from metadata supplied by the sample provider and were not determined by assay-based typing. The material from the prospective study consisted of cDNA or gDNA derived from T cells, B-cell-depleted T cells, or PBMCs. Deeply sampled blood TCRbeta repertoires from subjects exposed to, actively infected with, or recovered from COVID-19 were included in the dataset. Samples came from the ongoing ImmuneRACE study (first 160 participants) plus 1,254 subjects from 6 global collaborators.

Broader findings and caveats from the paper: The quantity of clinical and demographic metadata differed by source and by participant and was supplied without curation.

The sequenced material came from peripheral blood. The chain uses TRBV6-5 and TRBJ2-7, and TRBD2 may be the D gene, going by 5 matching bases. The clonotype originates from a man between 50 and 59 years old who had recovered from COVID-19. The bases read TGTGCCAGCAGTCCGGACTTGAGCTCCTACGAGCAGTACTTC. This sequence encodes CASSPDLSSYEQYF.